A single sample gave rise to the 31 T cell receptor beta chains below, sequenced in a study of blood T cell repertoires in COVID-19 (dated by TCRdb to the early 2020s). The library was made by the immunoSEQ multiplex PCR assay. In TCRdb, the immuneACCESS table is reduced to in-frame sequences with V and J assigned. These tables do not hold every clone; where another copy was compared, an unresolved V gene accounts for under half, and the others remain unexplained. The sample data list about 180,000 clones, and 83% of these were observed just once. The ten largest clones represent less than 2% of the sample. The sample comprised peripheral blood. These receptors were taken from a human donor in a cohort sampled during active COVID-19.

CDR3 amino acids: CASSLSGEEYGYTF. The CDR3 region has the DNA TGTGCCAGCAGCCTGTCCGGGGAAGAGTATGGCTACACCTTC. The chain couples TRBV7-3 to TRBJ1-2; the D is unclear. The CDR3 sequence is 14 residues long. CDR1 and CDR2 from the germline V gene are SGHTA and FQGTGA. Trimming removed 5 bases from V and 5 bases from J, with 15 bases in between.

This chain uses TRBV9 with TRBJ2-3; 8 bases are shared with TRBD2. This CDR3 is 17 amino acids long. With V trimmed by 3 bases and J by 6 bases, 15 bases remained unmatched. Germline assignment: CDR1 SGDLS and CDR2 YYNGEE. CDR3 sequence reads: CASSGPSSGGAADTQYF. Written as DNA, the CDR3 is TGTGCCAGCAGCGGGCCCTCCTCCGGGGGGGCCGCGGATACGCAGTATTTT.

The V gene is TRBV19, the J gene TRBJ1-1; D gene unclear. This CDR3 spans 11 amino acids. V was pared by 5 bases and J by 1 base, with 2 bases between. Looked up from germline, CDR1 is LNHDA and CDR2 is SQIVND (reference sequence). In DNA, the CDR3 is TGTGCCAGTAGTCGGAACACTGAAGCTTTCTTT. It yields the protein CASSRNTEAFF.

The rearrangement links TRBV28 to TRBJ1-1; 7 bases fit TRBD1. The germline V gene encodes CDR1 MDHEN and CDR2 SYDVKM. This CDR3 is built from 14 residues. The V gene end was trimmed by 7 bases and the J gene end by 2 bases; junction bases not matched to a gene: 7. The CDR3 spells CASNVQGPNTEAFF. As DNA, the CDR3 is TGTGCCAGCAACGTACAGGGGCCTAACACTGAAGCTTTCTTT.

The J gene is TRBJ1-2, the V gene TRBV6-5; D is undetermined. V lost 0 bases and J lost 2, with 7 bases in between. Germline V lookup: CDR1 MNHEY, CDR2 SVGAGI. This CDR3 has 14 amino acids. CDR3 loop: CASSYSTENYGYTF. CDR3 bases: TGTGCCAGCAGTTACTCGACTGAGAACTATGGCTACACCTTC.

The rearrangement links TRBV19 to TRBJ1-3; no reliable D call. CDR3 length equals 15 residues. Trimming pared 3 bases from V and 0 bases from J, leaving 9 bases between. CDR1 LNHDA and CDR2 SQIVND come from the germline V gene (reference sequence). The CDR3 sequence is CASSISGVSGNTIYF. CDR3 DNA: TGTGCCAGTAGTATTTCGGGAGTCTCTGGAAACACCATATATTTT.

The CDR3: CASSDGRGYEQYF. In DNA, the CDR3 is TGTGCCAGCAGTGACGGCAGGGGGTACGAGCAGTACTTC. The J gene is TRBJ2-7, the V gene TRBV2; 7 bases align to TRBD1. V shed 3 bases, J shed 4 bases, and the junction held 3 bases outside the gene matches. Germline V gives CDR1 SNHLY, CDR2 FYNNEI. CDR3 length: 13 amino acids.

The sample holds a few counts of this clone. The genes are TRBV11-2 and TRBJ2-7; D gene ambiguous. Germline CDR1 and CDR2: SGHAT and FQNNGV. The CDR3 length is 12 residues. Trimming stripped 0 bases from V and 5 bases from J, with 5 bases between. The CDR3 region has the DNA TGTGCCAGCAGCTTAGATATCGACGAGCAGTACTTC. Encoded protein: CASSLDIDEQYF.

The chain combines TRBV6-5 with TRBJ2-4; perhaps TRBD1 as D (5 bases). Trimming removed 6 bases from V and 8 bases from J, with 14 bases in between. Per germline, CDR1 MNHEY and CDR2 SVGAGI. This CDR3 is 13 amino acids long. The CDR3 here is CASRSDSWDIQYF. The CDR3 DNA reads TGTGCCAGCAGATCAGACAGCTGGGACATTCAGTACTTC.

The CDR3 nucleotides read TGTGCCAGCAGTTTAGGGGCAGGTCGTAATGAAAAACTGTTTTTT. Translation: CASSLGAGRNEKLFF. V and J are TRBV28 and TRBJ1-4; possibly TRBD1 for D (5 bases). Per germline, CDR1 MDHEN and CDR2 SYDVKM. The CDR3 totals 15 residues. With 2 bases removed from V and 4 bases from J, the gap between germline ends came to 11 bases. The full variable domain, in which reference TRBV28 and TRBJ1-4 provide the parts outside the CDR3, is DVKVTQSSRYLVKRTGEKVFLECVQDMDHENMFWYRQDPGLGLRLIYFSYDVKMKEKGDIPEGYSVSREKKERFSLILESASTNQTSMYLCASSLGAGRNEKLFFGSGTQLSVL.

The V gene is TRBV6-2 or TRBV6-3, the J gene TRBJ2-7, with TRBD2 identical over 12 bases. Losses at the gene ends were 2 bases for V and 2 bases for J; bases not matched to a gene: 10. Germline V CDR1 and CDR2: MNHEY, SVGEGT. The CDR3 runs to 18 residues. The CDR3, as DNA: TGTGCCAGCAGTTACGCCCGAGGACTAGCGGGGCCCGCCTACGAGCAGTACTTC. Translation gives CASSYARGLAGPAYEQYF.

This clone occurred once. This chain links TRBV10-1 with TRBJ2-7; the match to TRBD1 covers 7 bases. Germline V gene sequence: CDR1 WNHNN, CDR2 SYGVQD (reference sequence). CDR3 length: 15 amino acids. With 2 bases clipped from V and 6 bases from J, the junction kept 10 bases outside the gene matches. In DNA form, the CDR3 reads TGCGCCAGCAGTGAGGACAGGGTGGGGAAGGTCGAGCAGTACTTC. Amino acids: CASSEDRVGKVEQYF.

The gene calls are TRBV5-5 and TRBJ2-7; a possible D gene is TRBD1 (6 bases). The germline CDR1 and CDR2 sequences are SGHKS and YYEKEE (reference sequence). V gave up 0 bases and J gave up 1 base, with 14 bases separating them. The CDR3 has 16 residues. The CDR3 reads CASSLVQGGGSYEQYF. The CDR3 nucleotides are TGTGCCAGCAGCTTGGTACAGGGTGGTGGATCCTACGAGCAGTACTTC.

This sequence joins TRBV5-6 and TRBJ1-2; D is undetermined. CDR1 is SGHDT, CDR2 YYEEEE, per germline. V was cut by 4 bases and J by 5 bases, with 12 bases left in between. The CDR3 extends over 13 amino acids. CDR3 loop: CASSPDAGYGYTF. The DNA of the CDR3 is TGTGCCAGCAGCCCTGACGCGGGGTATGGCTACACCTTC.

For the CDR3, the DNA is TGTGCCAGCAGCGCCTCGGACAACTCCTACGAGCAGTACTTC. This codes for CASSASDNSYEQYF. The chain has TRBV9 and TRBJ2-7, with a possible D match to TRBD1 (5 bases). Germline V gives CDR1 SGDLS, CDR2 YYNGEE. This CDR3 is built from 14 residues. The ends were cut back, 3 bases at V and 0 bases at J, with 10 bases in the middle. Complete variable domain (other parts from reference TRBV9 and TRBJ2-7): DSGVTQTPKHLITATGQRVTLRCSPRSGDLSVYWYQQSLDQGLQFLIQYYNGEERAKGNILERFSAQQFPDLHSELNLSSLELGDSALYFCASSASDNSYEQYFGPGTRLTVT.

The rearrangement joins TRBV15 to TRBJ1-5, with 7 bases matching TRBD1. Germline V gene sequence: CDR1 LNHNV, CDR2 YYDKDF (reference sequence). The CDR3 sequence is 14 residues long. V was pared by 5 bases and J by 6 bases, with 7 bases of the junction left unmatched. CDR3 bases: TGTGCCACCAGCCCTGACAGGGTTAGTCAGCCCCAGCATTTT. Translating gives CATSPDRVSQPQHF.

This chain links TRBV5-3 with TRBJ1-2; 9 bases are a match to TRBD1. TRBV5-3 is an open reading frame whose function is uncertain. The CDR3 consists of 13 residues. Trimming cost V 4 bases and J 4 bases; bases outside gene matches: 2. The CDR3 spells CARSQTGGYGYTF. Written as DNA, the CDR3 is TGTGCCAGAAGCCAGACAGGGGGCTATGGCTACACCTTC.

This chain uses TRBV28 with TRBJ1-5; D not resolved. This CDR3 comprises 11 residues. The V and J ends lost 6 bases and 9 bases respectively, with 9 bases between them. Germline CDR1 MDHEN, CDR2 SYDVKM. CDR3 sequence: CASSRRGPQHF. CDR3 nucleotide sequence: TGTGCCAGCAGCCGACGGGGGCCCCAGCATTTT.

The chain couples TRBV6-4 to TRBJ2-1; 9 nucleotides align to TRBD1. The V and J ends lost 0 bases and 3 bases, in that order; junction bases with no gene match: 0. The CDR3 is 15 amino acids. Germline CDR1 is MRHNA and CDR2 is SNTAGT. CDR3: CASSDSTGGYNEQFF. As DNA, the CDR3 is TGTGCCAGCAGTGACTCGACAGGGGGCTACAATGAGCAGTTCTTC.

This clone came up once. The chain is built from TRBV20-1 and TRBJ2-7; D is unclear. The germline V gene has CDR1 DFQATT and CDR2 SNEGSKA (reference sequence). This CDR3 spans 11 amino acids. The V and J ends lost 6 bases and 4 bases respectively, with 10 bases between them. CDR3 sequence reads: CSAPDKYEQYF. The CDR3 nucleotides are TGCAGTGCACCCGACAAATACGAGCAGTACTTC.

This sequence joins TRBV19 and TRBJ2-7; maybe TRBD2 (5 bases). The length of the CDR3 is 14 residues. Trimming took 1 base from V and 2 from J, leaving 9 bases between them. CDR1 and CDR2 (germline): LNHDA, SQIVND (reference sequence). The CDR3, as DNA: TGTGCCAGTAGTATAGGTCCCGGGACCTACGAGCAGTACTTC. It codes for CASSIGPGTYEQYF.

As DNA, the CDR3 is TGTGCCATCAGTGACACGACCCCCCCGGGAAAACTGTTTTTT. It specifies CAISDTTPPGKLFF. The chain employs TRBV10-3 and TRBJ1-4; D remains ambiguous. Between the trimmed V and J ends, which lost 3 bases and 10 bases, there was a span of 15 bases. This CDR3 is built from 14 residues. Germline-derived CDR1 and CDR2 are ENHRY and SYGVKD.

V gene TRBV5-4 combines with J gene TRBJ1-2; 8 bases fit TRBD1. The V segment lost 4 bases and the J segment 4 bases; nucleotides outside the gene matches: 6. The CDR3 covers 14 residues. Germline V lookup: CDR1 SGHNT, CDR2 YYREEE (reference sequence). The CDR3 region is CASSEGQVGYGYTF. CDR3 coding DNA: TGTGCCAGCAGCGAGGGACAGGTTGGCTATGGCTACACCTTC. The full variable domain, rest sourced from reference TRBV5-4 and TRBJ1-2, is ETGVTQSPTHLIKTRGQQVTLRCSSQSGHNTVSWYQQALGQGPQFIFQYYREEENGRGNFPPRFSGLQFPNYSSELNVNALELDDSALYLCASSEGQVGYGYTFGSGTRLTVV.

The chain joins TRBV18 to TRBJ2-5; 8 bases are a match to TRBD2. CDR3 length: 17 amino acids. Germline CDR1 reads KGHSH; CDR2 reads LQKENI. Germline trimming cut 3 bases from V and 7 bases from J; bases unmatched to any gene: 16. Here the CDR3 DNA reads TGTGCCAGCTCACCTCCCAATACTAGCGGCCGATCAAGGACCCAGTACTTC. It translates to CASSPPNTSGRSRTQYF. Variable domain in full (rest from reference TRBV18 and TRBJ2-5): NAGVMQNPRHLVRRRGQEARLRCSPMKGHSHVYWYRQLPEEGLKFMVYLQKENIIDESGMPKERFSAEFPKEGPSILRIQQVVRGDSAAYFCASSPPNTSGRSRTQYFGPGTRLLVL.

This chain uses TRBV3-1 (or the pseudogene TRBV3-2) with TRBJ1-1, with TRBD1 matching 7 bases. The germline CDR1 and CDR2 sequences are LGHDT and YNNKEL (reference sequence). CDR3 length: 18 residues. The trim removed 4 bases at V and 4 bases at J, leaving 18 bases unmatched. CDR3 DNA: TGTGCCAGCAGCCCAATACCTAGGGGGCGATGGGCTCGCACTGAAGCTTTCTTT. Its translation is CASSPIPRGRWARTEAFF.

The chain links TRBV2 to TRBJ1-6; a weak D match, TRBD1 (5 bases). The V gene's germline CDR1 is SNHLY and CDR2 FYNNEI. CDR3 length: 12 amino acids. Trimming took off 4 bases at V and 7 bases at J, with 5 bases between the two ends. The chain's CDR3 is CASSGGNSPLHF. The DNA of the CDR3 is TGTGCCAGCAGTGGGGGCAATTCACCCCTCCACTTT.

The chain is built from TRBV10-2 and TRBJ2-7, with TRBD2 as a possible D gene (6 bases). This CDR3 contains 14 residues. Between the trimmed V and J ends, which lost 8 bases and 3 bases, there was a span of 17 bases. Looked up from germline, CDR1 is WSHSY and CDR2 is SAAADI. CDR3 nucleotide sequence: TGCGCCAGCCCTGGGAGGAACAGTCTCTACGAGCAGTACTTC. Translating gives CASPGRNSLYEQYF.

The CDR3 here is CASSSTTNTGELFF. The CDR3 nucleotides read TGTGCCAGCAGCTCTACTACGAACACCGGGGAGCTGTTTTTT. This chain links TRBV7-9 with TRBJ2-2; no clear D. CDR3 size: 14 residues. Germline V gene data show CDR1 as SEHNR and CDR2 as FQNEAQ (reference sequence). V shed 4 bases and J shed 0 bases, with 6 bases lying between them.

The genes are TRBV7-2 and TRBJ2-5; D might be TRBD1 (6 bases). The CDR3 consists of 14 residues. Germline V CDR1 and CDR2: SGHTA, FQGNSA. With 6 bases removed from V and 3 bases from J, the gap between germline ends came to 14 bases. The CDR3 sequence is CASSHPEGEETQYF. The CDR3 DNA sequence: TGTGCCAGCAGTCACCCAGAGGGGGAAGAGACCCAGTACTTC.

The J gene is TRBJ2-7, the V gene TRBV7-2; weak D call: TRBD2 (6 bases). CDR1 is SGHTA, CDR2 FQGNSA, per germline. V shed 3 bases and J shed 4 bases, with 13 bases lying between them. This CDR3 is 14 amino acids long. DNA for the CDR3: TGTGCCAGCAGCTTTGGAGGGGCCGGATACGAGCAGTACTTC. It translates to CASSFGGAGYEQYF.

V usage is TRBV20-1 and J usage is TRBJ2-1; D possibly corresponds to TRBD2 (5 bases). Germline V CDR1 and CDR2: DFQATT, SNEGSKA (reference sequence). Trimming stripped 4 bases from V and 7 bases from J, with 8 bases between. The CDR3 is 11 amino acids. The CDR3 spells CSATDSNEQFF. The CDR3 bases are TGCAGTGCTACGGACTCGAATGAGCAGTTCTTC.